The rows below give T cell receptor beta chains drawn from one sample of a study of blood T cell repertoires in COVID-19. The repertoire was sequenced with immunoSEQ multiplex PCR; TCRdb's copy has only in-frame clones and lacks some. The table records 200,000 to 250,000 clones, about 90% of them present only once. Source material: peripheral blood. The receptors come from a woman under 30 who had recovered from COVID-19. Each CDR3 is given with its conserved first and last residue. The order of the fields is V gene, D gene, J gene, clone size, CDR3 protein, CDR3 DNA. The D gene is left open where the match is weak. The size field is filled for only some rows; it gives once, few, many or a size class.

v_call: TRBV7-9
d_call: NA
j_call: TRBJ2-3
clone_size: NA
cdr3_aa: CASSFRDTRTDTQYF
cdr3_nt: TGTGCCAGCAGCTTTCGGGACACCCGCACAGATACGCAGTATTTT

v_call: TRBV27
d_call: TRBD1
j_call: TRBJ1-6
clone_size: NA
cdr3_aa: CASHGTGGNSPLHF
cdr3_nt: TGTGCCAGCCATGGGACAGGGGGCAATTCACCCCTCCACTTT

v_call: TRBV7-2
d_call: NA
j_call: TRBJ1-2
clone_size: NA
cdr3_aa: CASSLQSLDYGYTF
cdr3_nt: TGTGCCAGCAGCTTACAGTCCCTGGACTATGGCTACACCTTC

v_call: TRBV4-3
d_call: NA
j_call: TRBJ1-4
clone_size: NA
cdr3_aa: CASSPRGSTNEKLFF
cdr3_nt: TGCGCCAGCAGCCCCCGGGGATCAACTAATGAAAAACTGTTTTTT

v_call: TRBV7-6
d_call: NA
j_call: TRBJ2-2
clone_size: NA
cdr3_aa: CASSLARGARGTGELFF
cdr3_nt: TGTGCCAGCAGCTTAGCCCGCGGGGCGCGGGGAACCGGGGAGCTGTTTTTT

v_call: TRBV27
d_call: TRBD2
j_call: TRBJ2-5
clone_size: NA
cdr3_aa: CASSTSGSDQETQYF
cdr3_nt: TGTGCCAGCAGTACTAGCGGGAGCGACCAAGAGACCCAGTACTTC

v_call: TRBV6-6
d_call: TRBD2
j_call: TRBJ2-1
clone_size: NA
cdr3_aa: CASSPRGAGTTYNEQFF
cdr3_nt: TGTGCCAGCAGTCCCCGGGGAGCGGGAACGACCTACAATGAGCAGTTCTTC

v_call: TRBV11-2
d_call: TRBD1
j_call: TRBJ1-1
clone_size: NA
cdr3_aa: CASSLTQTGAEAFF
cdr3_nt: TGTGCCAGCAGCCTAACCCAAACAGGGGCTGAAGCTTTCTTT

v_call: TRBV13
d_call: TRBD2
j_call: TRBJ2-5
clone_size: few
cdr3_aa: CASSFSGRGSETQYF
cdr3_nt: TGTGCCAGCAGCTTCAGCGGGAGAGGGTCAGAGACCCAGTACTTC

v_call: TRBV13
d_call: NA
j_call: TRBJ1-6
clone_size: NA
cdr3_aa: CASSPTGLSSYNSPLHF
cdr3_nt: TGTGCCAGCAGCCCCACAGGGCTGAGCTCCTATAATTCACCCCTCCACTTT

v_call: TRBV19
d_call: TRBD1
j_call: TRBJ1-1
clone_size: few
cdr3_aa: CASSSSRTGGNTEAFF
cdr3_nt: TGTGCCAGTAGTTCCTCCCGGACAGGGGGGAACACTGAAGCTTTCTTT

v_call: TRBV5-8
d_call: NA
j_call: TRBJ1-2
clone_size: NA
cdr3_aa: CASSLGLYGYTF
cdr3_nt: TGTGCCAGCAGCTTGGGTCTCTATGGCTACACCTTC

v_call: TRBV5-1
d_call: TRBD1
j_call: TRBJ1-2
clone_size: NA
cdr3_aa: CASSSGDSLLYGYTF
cdr3_nt: TGCGCCAGCAGCTCGGGGGACAGTTTGCTCTATGGCTACACCTTC

v_call: TRBV3-1/TRBV3-2
d_call: NA
j_call: TRBJ1-2
clone_size: NA
cdr3_aa: CASSQTPPRAYGYTF
cdr3_nt: TGTGCCAGCAGCCAAACCCCCCCCAGGGCATATGGCTACACCTTC

v_call: TRBV9
d_call: NA
j_call: TRBJ2-7
clone_size: NA
cdr3_aa: CASSVAPSFPSDEQYF
cdr3_nt: TGTGCCAGCAGCGTAGCACCTAGCTTCCCGAGTGACGAGCAGTACTTC

v_call: TRBV24-1
d_call: NA
j_call: TRBJ2-2
clone_size: NA
cdr3_aa: CATSDLSATGELFF
cdr3_nt: TGTGCCACCAGTGATCTTAGCGCTACCGGGGAGCTGTTTTTT

v_call: TRBV19
d_call: TRBD2
j_call: TRBJ2-2
clone_size: few
cdr3_aa: CASTPSGRGSGELFF
cdr3_nt: TGTGCCAGTACCCCTAGCGGGAGGGGATCCGGGGAGCTGTTTTTT

v_call: TRBV18
d_call: NA
j_call: TRBJ2-3
clone_size: once
cdr3_aa: CASSLQGLGVDTQYF
cdr3_nt: TGTGCCAGCTCACTGCAGGGACTTGGGGTAGATACGCAGTATTTT

v_call: TRBV14
d_call: NA
j_call: TRBJ1-1
clone_size: NA
cdr3_aa: CASSRQVSHTEAFF
cdr3_nt: TGTGCCAGCAGCAGACAGGTTTCGCACACTGAAGCTTTCTTT

v_call: TRBV28
d_call: NA
j_call: TRBJ2-7
clone_size: NA
cdr3_aa: CASSRTGYEQYF
cdr3_nt: TGTGCCAGCAGTCGAACTGGCTACGAGCAGTACTTC

v_call: TRBV7-2
d_call: NA
j_call: TRBJ1-5
clone_size: NA
cdr3_aa: CASSSHSLGGPQHF
cdr3_nt: TGTGCCAGCAGCTCCCACAGTTTGGGTGGACCCCAGCATTTT

v_call: TRBV7-3
d_call: TRBD1
j_call: TRBJ1-6
clone_size: NA
cdr3_aa: CASSLGGGGSPLHF
cdr3_nt: TGTGCCAGCAGCTTAGGAGGGGGCGGGTCACCCCTCCACTTT

v_call: TRBV11-2
d_call: NA
j_call: TRBJ1-2
clone_size: NA
cdr3_aa: CASSSRPRSHYGYTF
cdr3_nt: TGTGCCAGCAGTTCGAGGCCTCGATCCCACTATGGCTACACCTTC

v_call: TRBV30
d_call: NA
j_call: TRBJ1-3
clone_size: NA
cdr3_aa: CACHSRSFLNTIYF
cdr3_nt: TGTGCCTGCCACTCGCGGTCCTTCCTAAACACCATATATTTT

v_call: TRBV19
d_call: TRBD1
j_call: TRBJ2-3
clone_size: NA
cdr3_aa: CASSMGQGRTDTQYF
cdr3_nt: TGTGCCAGTAGTATGGGACAGGGGAGAACAGATACGCAGTATTTT

v_call: TRBV30
d_call: NA
j_call: TRBJ1-4
clone_size: NA
cdr3_aa: CAWTVFGEKLFF
cdr3_nt: TGTGCCTGGACAGTGTTTGGCGAAAAACTGTTTTTT